A selection of T cell receptor beta chains follows, all from one sample in a study of TIL therapy for anti-PD-1-resistant metastatic lung cancer. Clones were sequenced by immunoSEQ multiplex PCR, and TCRdb holds only the in-frame ones, with some missing. The top ten clones hold approximately 3% of a sample with roughly 57,000 clones, over 75% of them seen once. The sequencing used blood, collected at baseline. The receptors were sampled from a person aged 25 to 85 with non-small cell lung cancer. Both conserved end residues are part of each CDR3. A D gene is named only where the DNA matches it firmly. Clone size is shown for a subset of rows, as once, few, many or a class of expanded clone.

d_call: NA
clone_size: few
v_call: TRBV11-2
j_call: TRBJ2-4
cdr3_length: 14
cdr3_nt: TGTGCCAGCAGCTTAGCCGACATGCTAAACATTCAGTACTTC
cdr3_aa: CASSLADMLNIQYF

d_call: NA
clone_size: NA
v_call: TRBV10-1
j_call: TRBJ2-6
cdr3_length: 14
cdr3_nt: TGCGCCAGCAAGGACAGCTCTGGGGCCAACGTCCTGACTTTC
cdr3_aa: CASKDSSGANVLTF

d_call: NA
clone_size: NA
v_call: TRBV7-7
j_call: TRBJ2-5
cdr3_length: 14
cdr3_nt: TGTGCTAGCAGCTTAGGGATAGGGGTAGAGACCCAGTACTTC
cdr3_aa: CASSLGIGVETQYF

d_call: NA
clone_size: NA
v_call: TRBV18
j_call: TRBJ1-5
cdr3_length: 13
cdr3_nt: TGTGCCAGCTCACCAGGGCACGATCAGCCCCAGCATTTT
cdr3_aa: CASSPGHDQPQHF

d_call: NA
clone_size: NA
v_call: TRBV5-1
j_call: TRBJ2-3
cdr3_length: 15
cdr3_nt: TGCGCCAGCAGCCGCAACAGGAGGAGCACAGATACGCAGTATTTT
cdr3_aa: CASSRNRRSTDTQYF

d_call: NA
clone_size: once
v_call: TRBV5-4
j_call: TRBJ2-5
cdr3_length: 14
cdr3_nt: TGTGCCAGCAGCCTGCGGTCATCAGGCGAGACCCAGTACTTC
cdr3_aa: CASSLRSSGETQYF

d_call: NA
clone_size: NA
v_call: TRBV4-3
j_call: TRBJ2-7
cdr3_length: 18
cdr3_nt: TGCGCCAGCAGCCAAGATGTTGGGAGCGGACACCTCTCCTACGAGCAGTACTTC
cdr3_aa: CASSQDVGSGHLSYEQYF

d_call: NA
clone_size: NA
v_call: TRBV7-2
j_call: TRBJ2-5
cdr3_length: 18
cdr3_nt: TGTGCCAGCAGCTTAGCGCTTTCCACCGGACCCGGAGCGGAGACCCAGTACTTC
cdr3_aa: CASSLALSTGPGAETQYF

d_call: NA
clone_size: few
v_call: TRBV5-8
j_call: TRBJ2-7
cdr3_length: 15
cdr3_nt: TGTGCCAGCACATCTGCGACAGTAGGCTCCTACGAGCAGTACTTC
cdr3_aa: CASTSATVGSYEQYF

d_call: NA
clone_size: NA
v_call: TRBV5-1
j_call: TRBJ2-7
cdr3_length: 15
cdr3_nt: TGCGCCAGCAGCTTCACGGTAGCGGCATCCTACGAGCAGTACTTC
cdr3_aa: CASSFTVAASYEQYF

d_call: TRBD2
clone_size: NA
v_call: TRBV3-1/TRBV3-2
j_call: TRBJ2-6
cdr3_length: 17
cdr3_nt: TGTGCCAGCAGCCAAGAAACGAGCGGGGTAGGGGCCAACGTCCTGACTTTC
cdr3_aa: CASSQETSGVGANVLTF

d_call: NA
clone_size: NA
v_call: TRBV13
j_call: TRBJ2-7
cdr3_length: 16
cdr3_nt: TGTGCCAGCAGCCCCACCGGGGGCCACCTAGTTCGTGAGCAGTACTTC
cdr3_aa: CASSPTGGHLVREQYF

d_call: TRBD2
clone_size: once
v_call: TRBV7-9
j_call: TRBJ2-2
cdr3_length: 19
cdr3_nt: TGTGCCAGCAGCTTAAAATTGACTAGCGGGGGGGCCTCCACCGGGGAGCTGTTTTTT
cdr3_aa: CASSLKLTSGGASTGELFF

d_call: TRBD2
clone_size: NA
v_call: TRBV18
j_call: TRBJ2-3
cdr3_length: 17
cdr3_nt: TGTGCCAGCTCACCACCGGGACTAGCGGGAGGCACAGATACGCAGTATTTT
cdr3_aa: CASSPPGLAGGTDTQYF

d_call: TRBD2
clone_size: NA
v_call: TRBV11-2
j_call: TRBJ2-1
cdr3_length: 15
cdr3_nt: TGTGCCAGCAGCTTAGCGCTAGCGGGGGACAATGAGCAGTTCTTC
cdr3_aa: CASSLALAGDNEQFF

d_call: NA
clone_size: once
v_call: TRBV5-6
j_call: TRBJ1-6
cdr3_length: 14
cdr3_nt: TGTGCCAGCAGCGTGGACAGCTATAATTCACCCCTCCACTTT
cdr3_aa: CASSVDSYNSPLHF

d_call: TRBD2
clone_size: NA
v_call: TRBV10-2
j_call: TRBJ2-6
cdr3_length: 16
cdr3_nt: TGCGCCAGCAGGAGCGGGAGTAGCTCTGGGGCCAACGTCCTGACTTTC
cdr3_aa: CASRSGSSSGANVLTF